Listed below are T cell receptor beta chains from one sample, sequenced in a study of cytomegalovirus exposure and HLA in healthy donors. Only in-frame clones appear in the TCRdb table, and some are missing; sequencing was by immunoSEQ multiplex PCR. The repertoire has 130,000 to 150,000 clones, 65% to 85% of them found once; the top ten carry approximately 3%. The specimen was PBMCs. These TCRs come from a male donor in good health and CMV-seronegative. Each CDR3 is given with its conserved first and last residue. Fields, in order: V gene, clone size, J gene, CDR3 protein. Clone size, where shown, is once, few, many, or a class for clones that have expanded.

v_call: TRBV6-5
clone_size: -
j_call: TRBJ1-5
cdr3_aa: CASSLVPRQPQHF

v_call: TRBV4-3
clone_size: -
j_call: TRBJ1-4
cdr3_aa: CASSQEGRGNEKLFF

v_call: TRBV11-1
clone_size: once
j_call: TRBJ2-5
cdr3_aa: CASSPRLAGRETQYF

v_call: TRBV5-1
clone_size: few
j_call: TRBJ2-7
cdr3_aa: CASTIQGNSYEQYF

v_call: TRBV7-2
clone_size: -
j_call: TRBJ1-1
cdr3_aa: CASRRPGVNTEAFF

v_call: TRBV6-5
clone_size: -
j_call: TRBJ2-2
cdr3_aa: CASRGQGAIDGELFF

v_call: TRBV5-1
clone_size: once
j_call: TRBJ1-3
cdr3_aa: CASSRQGPGNTIYF

v_call: TRBV30
clone_size: -
j_call: TRBJ2-5
cdr3_aa: CAWRSRQAQYF

v_call: TRBV10-3
clone_size: -
j_call: TRBJ1-2
cdr3_aa: CAISDTGGGYTF

v_call: TRBV4-1
clone_size: few
j_call: TRBJ2-1
cdr3_aa: CASSQEGTSGYNEQFF

v_call: TRBV15
clone_size: -
j_call: TRBJ1-1
cdr3_aa: CATSRAGTGGTEAFF

v_call: TRBV9
clone_size: -
j_call: TRBJ2-5
cdr3_aa: CASSAEQGAGETQYF

v_call: TRBV5-1
clone_size: -
j_call: TRBJ2-3
cdr3_aa: CASSLGARGSTDTQYF

v_call: TRBV15
clone_size: -
j_call: TRBJ2-3
cdr3_aa: CATSRSGLATDTQYF

v_call: TRBV19
clone_size: -
j_call: TRBJ2-1
cdr3_aa: CASSVGSNEQFF

v_call: TRBV7-8
clone_size: -
j_call: TRBJ2-7
cdr3_aa: CASTATGTSYEQYF

v_call: TRBV27
clone_size: -
j_call: TRBJ2-4
cdr3_aa: CASSPGVAEGFLAKNIQYF

v_call: TRBV4-1
clone_size: few
j_call: TRBJ2-1
cdr3_aa: CASSLLAGSYNEQFF

v_call: TRBV5-1
clone_size: -
j_call: TRBJ1-4
cdr3_aa: CASSRQGRDYEKLFF

v_call: TRBV7-9
clone_size: -
j_call: TRBJ2-3
cdr3_aa: CASSPWEAHTDTQYF

v_call: TRBV7-9
clone_size: -
j_call: TRBJ2-3
cdr3_aa: CASSSRLAASTDTQYF

v_call: TRBV2
clone_size: -
j_call: TRBJ2-3
cdr3_aa: CASSGGDRGRTDTQYF

v_call: TRBV5-4
clone_size: few
j_call: TRBJ2-2
cdr3_aa: CASSGSGGNTGELFF

v_call: TRBV10-2
clone_size: once
j_call: TRBJ2-7
cdr3_aa: CASSPGTTIYEQYF

v_call: TRBV11-2
clone_size: -
j_call: TRBJ1-1
cdr3_aa: CASSITGDLNTEAFF

v_call: TRBV27
clone_size: -
j_call: TRBJ2-2
cdr3_aa: CASSYLPNTGELFF

v_call: TRBV7-9
clone_size: -
j_call: TRBJ1-2
cdr3_aa: CSSSYLENYGYTF

v_call: TRBV9
clone_size: few
j_call: TRBJ1-4
cdr3_aa: CASSVVAGQTEKLFF

v_call: TRBV21-1
clone_size: -
j_call: TRBJ1-1
cdr3_aa: CASSGRTGGNTEAFF

v_call: TRBV5-1
clone_size: -
j_call: TRBJ2-7
cdr3_aa: CASKLGTGLTYEQYF

v_call: TRBV6-5
clone_size: -
j_call: TRBJ1-1
cdr3_aa: CASTSNGGGGNEAFF

v_call: TRBV5-6
clone_size: -
j_call: TRBJ2-1
cdr3_aa: CASSLVGGGIYNEQFF

v_call: TRBV29-1
clone_size: -
j_call: TRBJ2-1
cdr3_aa: CSVEGSLGLVLRGNEQFF